These 29 T cell receptor beta chains were all obtained from the same sample, sequenced in a study of tumor-infiltrating lymphocytes in primary liver carcinoma. Reverse transcription of 500 to 650 ng total RNA with a constant-region primer produced TCR beta cDNA. TCR beta libraries came from three nested multiplex PCR rounds using slightly modified ARM-PCR. Researchers ran the first two PCR rounds for approximately 9 cycles each with TRBV1-TRBV30 forward primers and a C-beta reverse primer. TCRdb used MiXCR to reprocess the multiplex PCR reads, holding one entry per CDR3 protein. Of about 200,000 distinct CDR3 sequences listed, around four fifths are singletons. Unsorted bulk tissue, about 19-32 mg of it, served as the source for co-extraction of RNA and DNA. Sequenced sample: tumor tissue from primary liver carcinoma. All receptors derive from a man aged 35-49 years with primary liver carcinoma and hepatitis B virus infection.

For this clonotype: This could be a read error, since a much larger clone is one nucleotide away. This is likely a read error, given that the CDR3 carries no conserved phenylalanine or tryptophan at its end. The DNA is left out, because the CDR3 cannot be placed on it with certainty; the CDR3 is given as TCRdb lists it. The chain combines TRBV6-1 with TRBJ2-7; TRBD2 is the table's D call, not checked against the DNA. The CDR3 comprises 11 residues, both ends counted. Per germline, CDR1 MNHNS and CDR2 SASEGT. CDR3 loop: CASSGWTGGII.

J is TRBJ1-4 and V is TRBV6-1; D is uncertain. The germline V gene has CDR1 MNHNS and CDR2 SASEGT. V was pared by 7 bases and J by 7 bases, with 22 bases between. This CDR3 spans 16 amino acids. The CDR3 loop is CASTAALGYLREKLFF. DNA for the CDR3: TGTGCCAGCACCGCTGCCCTGGGCTATCTGCGTGAAAAACTGTTTTTT.

As for this clonotype: At one boundary the junction diverges from the germline segment, which might be a read error. This chain connects TRBV5-6 to TRBJ2-2; TRBD2 might be the D (6 bases). Germline values: CDR1 SGHDT, CDR2 YYEEEE. The CDR3 is made up of 17 amino acids. This CDR3 reads CVSSSTRDWGGTGELFF. Written as DNA, the CDR3 is TGTGTCAGCAGCTCCACCCGGGACTGGGGTGGCACCGGGGAGCTGTTTTTT.

The chain joins TRBV14 to TRBJ2-1; possibly TRBD2 for D (5 bases). The germline V and J ends were trimmed by 3 bases and 6 bases, with 9 bases remaining between them. From germline, CDR1 is SGHDN and CDR2 FVKESK. This CDR3 region has 13 residues. CDR3: CASSQGVSNEQFF. The CDR3 DNA sequence: TGTGCCAGCAGCCAGGGAGTGTCCAATGAGCAGTTCTTC.

This clonotype has ten or more counts. The gene calls are TRBV28 and TRBJ2-4, with a weak D call TRBD1 (6 bases). With 6 bases removed from V and 9 bases from J, the gap between germline ends came to 12 bases. This CDR3 is 12 amino acids long. Germline CDR1 is MDHEN and CDR2 is SYDVKM. The CDR3 loop reads CASRTGYRIQYF. The CDR3 DNA is TGTGCCAGCAGAACAGGGTATCGCATTCAGTACTTC.

The chain recombines TRBV29-1 with TRBJ2-5; a weak D match, TRBD1 (5 bases). Germline assignment: CDR1 SQVTM and CDR2 ANQGSEA. The CDR3 sequence is 12 residues long. As DNA, the CDR3 is TGCATGGGAACGACAGACCAAGAGACCCAGTACTTC. Its translation is CMGTTDQETQYF.

As regards this clonotype: At one of its ends the junction is not consistent with the germline gene, which may arise from a read error. The chain carries TRBV7-9 and TRBJ1-4; D is possibly TRBD1 (5 bases). CDR1 is SEHNR and CDR2 is FQNEAQ in the germline V gene (reference sequence). CDR3 length equals 14 residues. DNA for the CDR3: TGTGCCAGCAGCCCACAGGCGTCTAATGAAAAACGGTTTTTT. This codes for CASSPQASNEKRFF.

This clonotype was found once. Mismatch with germline at one junction end may stem from a read error. The chain joins TRBV6-1 to TRBJ1-2, with D unclear. The CDR3 extends over 16 amino acids. CDR1 is MNHNS and CDR2 is SASEGT in the germline V gene. CDR3 amino acids: CTRSSGVGVINYGYTF. CDR3 DNA: TGTACCAGAAGTTCCGGGGTCGGGGTCATCAACTATGGCTACACCTTC.

Note on this clonotype: Just one base apart from a much larger clone, this may be a read error. This CDR3 is missing its conserved last phenylalanine or tryptophan, likely due to a read error. The V call is TRBV5-1, the J call TRBJ2-2; D remains ambiguous. This CDR3 has 15 amino acids. Per the germline V gene, CDR1 is SGHRS and CDR2 is YFSETQ. The V end was cut by 7 bases, the J end by 1 base, with 14 bases between. The CDR3 loop reads CASWAGSENTGELFS. As DNA, the CDR3 is TGCGCCAGCTGGGCCGGAAGCGAGAACACCGGGGAGCTGTTTTCT.

The chain recombines TRBV11-2 with TRBJ2-5, with 8 bases aligning to TRBD2. CDR1 is SGHAT and CDR2 is FQNNGV in the germline V gene. The CDR3 totals 14 residues. Unmatched junction bases numbered 6, after V lost 2 bases and J lost 7 bases. CDR3 sequence: CASSLTGAGVTQYF. CDR3 coding DNA: TGTGCCAGCAGCTTAACAGGAGCGGGAGTGACCCAGTACTTC.

This clonotype was seen a few times. A read error may be the cause here, since a much bigger clone is one base away. The chain employs TRBV21-1 and TRBJ2-1. TRBV21-1 is marked as a pseudogene. The CDR3 has 16 residues. CDR3 bases: TGTGCCAGCAGCATAGCGCGTCCGGACCGGCCAAATGAGCAGTTCTTC. Its protein is CASSIARPDRPNEQFF.

Points on this clonotype: A much larger clone differs by one base, so this may be a read error. Lacking the conserved final phenylalanine or tryptophan, this CDR3 likely reflects a read error. The chain carries TRBV5-1 and TRBJ2-7; D uncertain. CDR1 and CDR2 (germline): SGHRS, YFSETQ. Deletions cut 0 bases from V and 1 base from J, with 5 bases between. CDR3 length: 13 residues. CDR3 DNA sequence: TGCGCCAGCAGCTTGGTGACGTCCTACGAGCAGTACCTC. Its protein is CASSLVTSYEQYL.

Notes on this clonotype: Mismatch with germline at one junction end may stem from a read error. The chain recombines TRBV10-2 with TRBJ2-7; perhaps TRBD2 as D (5 bases). The CDR3 length is 12 residues. The germline CDR1 and CDR2 sequences are WSHSY and SAAADI. The CDR3 bases are TGCGCCAGCACTGTGGCGGGCGTCGAGCCGTACTTC. Translation gives CASTVAGVEPYF.

About this clonotype itself: One junction end does not reproduce the germline sequence, and a read error may be involved. The chain has TRBV6-2 or TRBV6-3 and TRBJ2-1; tentatively, D is TRBD1 or TRBD2 (5 bases each). Per germline, CDR1 MNHEY and CDR2 SVGEGT. This CDR3 is 16 amino acids long. The CDR3 protein is CASSYSGTASYNEQFF. As DNA, the CDR3 is TGCGCCAGCAGTTACAGTGGGACGGCCTCCTACAATGAGCAGTTCTTC.

A note on this clonotype: This likely comes from a read error, as the CDR3 has no conserved phenylalanine or tryptophan at its end. The chain combines TRBV6-1 with TRBJ2-3; 12 nucleotides line up with TRBD2. V gave up 5 bases and J gave up 6 bases; unmatched junction bases: 12. The CDR3 has 17 residues. From germline, CDR1 is MNHNS and CDR2 SASEGT. CDR3 DNA sequence: TGTGCCAGCAGTCCCGAGCTAGCGGGAGGGCCCCTTGATACGCAGTATTTG. Residues: CASSPELAGGPLDTQYL.

As for this clonotype: One junction end does not reproduce the germline sequence, and a read error may be involved. The chain employs TRBV5-4 and TRBJ2-1; 10 positions agree with TRBD2. The CDR3 extends over 16 amino acids. The germline CDR1 and CDR2 sequences are SGHNT and YYREEE (reference sequence). The CDR3 DNA sequence: TGTGCCAGCGCCATGGCGAGCGGGAGGGGTTACAATAAGCAGCTCTTC. Its translation: CASAMASGRGYNKQLF. The variable domain in full, with the rest retrieved from reference TRBV5-4 and TRBJ2-1, is ETGVTQSPTHLIKTRGQQVTLRCSSQSGHNTVSWYQQALGQGPQFIFQYYREEENGRGNFPPRFSGLQFPNYSSELNVNALELDDSALYLCASAMASGRGYNKQLFGPGTRLTVL.

As to this clonotype: It is likely a read error, because the conserved phenylalanine at the end of the CDR3 is missing. V gene TRBV6-1 combines with J gene TRBJ2-5; D is unresolved. Germline V gene data show CDR1 as MNHNS and CDR2 as SASEGT. This CDR3 has 14 residues. The V gene lost 8 bases and the J gene lost 0 bases, with 13 bases spanning the gap. As DNA, the CDR3 is TGTGCCAGCTTCTATTATGGGCACCAAGAGACCCAGTACTCC. This translates into CASFYYGHQETQYS.

V is TRBV5-4 and J is TRBJ2-7; D unresolved. The germline V gene encodes CDR1 SGHNT and CDR2 YYREEE (reference sequence). The CDR3 spans 15 residues. V shed 1 base and J shed 4 bases, with 15 bases lying between them. The CDR3 DNA sequence: TGTGCCAGCAGCTTGTTCGGTGGCTACTCGTACGAGCAGTACTTC. Translating gives CASSLFGGYSYEQYF.

The genes are TRBV4-3 and TRBJ2-6; unclear D gene. The germline CDR1 and CDR2 sequences are LGHNA and YSLEER. CDR3 length: 15 amino acids. Trimming shortened V by 3 bases and J by 3 bases, and 9 bases separated the two germline ends. CDR3 amino acids: CASSQVTYGANVLTF. The CDR3 coding sequence is TGCGCCAGCAGCCAGGTGACATATGGGGCCAACGTCCTGACTTTC.

Worth noting for this clonotype: Germline and junction disagree at one end, which may indicate a read error. This sequence joins TRBV4-2 and TRBJ2-5, with 12 bases aligning to TRBD1. CDR3 length: 16 amino acids. Germline lookup yields CDR1 LGHNA and CDR2 YNFKEQ. CDR3 in amino acids: CVSNQDGTGGQETQYF. The CDR3 nucleotides are TGTGTCAGCAACCAAGACGGGACAGGGGGCCAAGAGACCCAGTATTTC.

About this clonotype: The CDR3 does not end in the conserved phenylalanine or tryptophan, so this is likely a read error. J is TRBJ2-3 and V is TRBV11-2, with D perhaps matching TRBD2 (5 bases). The CDR3 runs to 17 residues. Looked up from germline, CDR1 is SGHAT and CDR2 is FQNNGV. CDR3 sequence (DNA): TGTGCCAGTAGCTTAGATCCGAGGGAGACTAGCACAGATACGCAGTATTTG. As protein: CASSLDPRETSTDTQYL.

The table lists this clonotype with many counts. The chain combines TRBV12-3 or TRBV12-4 with TRBJ2-7; 7 bases fit TRBD1. The CDR3 extends over 15 amino acids. After removal of 6 bases from V and 3 bases from J, the junction contained 11 bases not matched to a gene. For the CDR3, the DNA is TGTGCCAGCAGACATACACAACAGGGGCTCTACGAGCAGTACTTC. Encoded protein: CASRHTQQGLYEQYF.

As concerns this clonotype: One junction end disagrees with the germline gene, perhaps due to a read error. The chain joins TRBV5-4 to TRBJ2-7; TRBD2 matches at 8 bases. Germline V gene sequence: CDR1 SGHNT, CDR2 YYREEE (reference sequence). The CDR3 has 15 residues. This CDR3 reads CASCSTSGFSYEQYF. The CDR3 DNA follows: TGTGCCAGCTGCTCTACTAGCGGATTTTCCTACGAGCAGTACTTT. The full variable domain, completed using reference TRBV5-4 and TRBJ2-7, is ETGVTQSPTHLIKTRGQQVTLRCSSQSGHNTVSWYQQALGQGPQFIFQYYREEENGRGNFPPRFSGLQFPNYSSELNVNALELDDSALYLCASCSTSGFSYEQYFGPGTRLTVT.

This clonotype was seen many times. The chain carries TRBV12-5 and TRBJ2-1; D remains ambiguous. The CDR3 extends over 12 amino acids. Per the germline V gene, CDR1 is LGHNT and CDR2 is FRNRAP. Between the trimmed V and J ends, which lost 5 bases and 9 bases, there was a span of 11 bases. CDR3 in DNA: TGTGCTAGTGGTCTGCGATGGGGTGAGCAGTTCTTC. Amino acid sequence: CASGLRWGEQFF.

By sample share, this clonotype is medium-sized. V and J are TRBV11-1 and TRBJ2-2; TRBD2 is a possible D gene (6 bases). Germline-derived CDR1 and CDR2 are SGHAT and FQDESV (reference sequence). Deletions cut 5 bases from V and 0 bases from J, with 13 bases between. CDR3 length equals 16 residues. The CDR3 DNA sequence: TGTGCCAGCAGCCCGGGGGTCGGGGCGAACACCGGGGAGCTGTTTTTT. It is translated as CASSPGVGANTGELFF. Looking up the rest from reference TRBV11-1 and TRBJ2-2 gives the full variable domain: EAEVAQSPRYKITEKSQAVAFWCDPISGHATLYWYRQILGQGPELLVQFQDESVVDDSQLPKDRFSAERLKGVDSTLKIQPAELGDSAMYLCASSPGVGANTGELFFGEGSRLTVL.

As to this clonotype: Germline is not matched at one junction end, which may reflect a read error. The genes are TRBV29-1 and TRBJ2-1; weak D call: TRBD2 (6 bases). The CDR3 totals 12 residues. Germline CDR1 SQVTM, CDR2 ANQGSEA. CDR3 residues: CSVELRGSEQFF. CDR3 coding DNA: TGCAGTGTTGAACTGCGGGGCAGTGAGCAGTTCTTC.

In this sample, this clonotype turned up once. A junction end diverges from the germline sequence, so it may reflect a read error. The chain recombines TRBV6-5 with TRBJ2-6; TRBD1 or TRBD2 may be the D gene (5 bases each). The CDR3 covers 16 residues. Germline V lookup: CDR1 MNHEY, CDR2 SVGAGI. The CDR3 here is CVSRYFTGSGTNALTF. The CDR3 DNA sequence: TGTGTCAGCAGATACTTCACGGGCTCTGGGACCAACGCCCTAACTTTC.

This chain uses TRBV10-3 with TRBJ2-3, with 9 bases that match TRBD1. CDR3 length equals 16 residues. CDR1 is ENHRY, CDR2 SYGVKD, per germline. Trimming removed 7 bases from V and 2 bases from J; junction bases left unmatched: 10. The CDR3 region has the DNA TGTGCCATCAATGATAGGAGACAGGGGGACACAGATACGCAGTATTTT. Translated, it gives CAINDRRQGDTDTQYF.

A note on this clonotype: A junction end diverges from the germline sequence, so it may reflect a read error. This chain joins TRBV4-2 and TRBJ1-5; D is perhaps TRBD1 (6 bases). Germline V CDR1 and CDR2: LGHNA, YNFKEQ. The CDR3 runs to 18 residues. The CDR3 DNA reads TGTGCCAGCAGCCCCCACCTACAAGGAGGCACAGGGCCTCAGCCCCATCATTTT. Protein product: CASSPHLQGGTGPQPHHF.